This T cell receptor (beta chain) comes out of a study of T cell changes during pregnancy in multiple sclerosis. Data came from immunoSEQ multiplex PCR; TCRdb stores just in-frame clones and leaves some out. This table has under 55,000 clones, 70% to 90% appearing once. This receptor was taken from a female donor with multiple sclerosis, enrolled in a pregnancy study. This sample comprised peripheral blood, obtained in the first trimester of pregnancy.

The CDR3 spells CASSDQNQETQYF. DNA for the CDR3: TGTGCCAGCAGTGACCAGAACCAAGAGACCCAGTACTTC. The rearrangement links TRBV2 to TRBJ2-5; D is unresolved. The CDR3 spans 13 residues. CDR1 and CDR2 (germline): SNHLY, FYNNEI. Trimming pared 3 bases from V and 0 bases from J, leaving 5 bases between.